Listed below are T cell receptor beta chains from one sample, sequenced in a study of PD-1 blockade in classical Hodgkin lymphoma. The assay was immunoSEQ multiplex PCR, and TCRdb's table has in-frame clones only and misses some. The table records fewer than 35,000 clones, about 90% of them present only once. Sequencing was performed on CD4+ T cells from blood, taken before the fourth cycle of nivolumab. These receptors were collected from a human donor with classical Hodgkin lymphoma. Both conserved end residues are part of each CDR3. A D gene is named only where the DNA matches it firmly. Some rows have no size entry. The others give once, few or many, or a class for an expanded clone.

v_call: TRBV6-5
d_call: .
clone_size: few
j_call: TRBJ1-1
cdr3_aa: CASNRQGGLREAFF
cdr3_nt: TGTGCCAGCAACCGCCAGGGCGGATTGAGGGAAGCTTTCTTT

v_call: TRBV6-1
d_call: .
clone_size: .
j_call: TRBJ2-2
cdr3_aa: CASSESPRAGELFF
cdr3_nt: TGTGCCAGCAGTGAAAGCCCCAGAGCCGGGGAGCTGTTTTTT

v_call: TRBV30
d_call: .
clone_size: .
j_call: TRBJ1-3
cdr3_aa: CAWTVRRTTGNTIYF
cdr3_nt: TGTGCCTGGACGGTTAGGAGGACTACTGGAAACACCATATATTTT

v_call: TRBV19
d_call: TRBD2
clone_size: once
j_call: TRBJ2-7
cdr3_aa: CASSIFAGSGRREYEQYF
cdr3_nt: TGTGCCAGTAGTATTTTCGCGGGAAGCGGGAGGAGGGAATACGAGCAGTACTTC

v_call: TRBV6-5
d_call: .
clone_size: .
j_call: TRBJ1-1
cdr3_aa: CASSRNTEAFF
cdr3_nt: TGTGCCAGCAGTAGGAACACTGAAGCTTTCTTT

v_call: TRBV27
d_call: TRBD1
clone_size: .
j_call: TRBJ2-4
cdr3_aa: CASSMQGARAKNIQYF
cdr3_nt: TGTGCCAGCAGTATGCAGGGGGCGCGTGCCAAAAACATTCAGTACTTC

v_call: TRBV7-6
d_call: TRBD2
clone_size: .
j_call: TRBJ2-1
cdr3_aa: CASSGTSGSSYNEQFF
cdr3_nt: TGTGCCAGCAGCGGGACTAGCGGGAGCTCCTACAATGAGCAGTTCTTC

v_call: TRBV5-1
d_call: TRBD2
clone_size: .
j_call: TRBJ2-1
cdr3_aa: CASSLGLAGYNEQFF
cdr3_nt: TGCGCCAGCAGCCTCGGACTAGCGGGCTACAATGAGCAGTTCTTC

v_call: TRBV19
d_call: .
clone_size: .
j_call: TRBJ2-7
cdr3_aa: CASSMLPDSYEQYF
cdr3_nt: TGTGCCAGTAGTATGCTCCCTGACTCCTACGAGCAGTACTTC

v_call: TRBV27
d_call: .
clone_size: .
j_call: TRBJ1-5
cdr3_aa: CASSLHRGNQPQHF
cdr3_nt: TGTGCCAGCAGTTTACACAGGGGCAATCAGCCCCAGCATTTT

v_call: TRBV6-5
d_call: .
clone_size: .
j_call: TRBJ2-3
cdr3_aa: CASSYGGLAVTDTQYF
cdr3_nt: TGTGCCAGCAGTTACGGGGGGCTAGCGGTCACAGATACGCAGTATTTT

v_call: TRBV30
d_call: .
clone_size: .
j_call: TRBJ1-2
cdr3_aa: CAWTSGESNGYTF
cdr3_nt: TGTGCCTGGACCTCGGGGGAGTCGAATGGCTACACCTTC

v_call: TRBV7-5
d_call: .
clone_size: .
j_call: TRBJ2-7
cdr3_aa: CVRSFPLRGEQYF
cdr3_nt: TGTGTCAGAAGCTTCCCCCTTCGAGGGGAGCAGTACTTC

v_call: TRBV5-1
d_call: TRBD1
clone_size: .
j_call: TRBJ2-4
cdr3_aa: CASSPKDRVDNIQYF
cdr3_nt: TGCGCCAGCAGCCCTAAGGACAGGGTCGATAACATTCAGTACTTC

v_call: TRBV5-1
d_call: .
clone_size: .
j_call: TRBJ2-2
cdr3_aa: CASNTGRHGELFF
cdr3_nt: TGCGCCAGCAACACAGGGAGGCACGGGGAGCTGTTTTTT

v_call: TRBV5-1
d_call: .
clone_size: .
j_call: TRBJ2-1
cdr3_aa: CASSRKPLASYNEQFF
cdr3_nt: TGCGCCAGCAGCAGGAAGCCTCTCGCCTCCTACAATGAGCAGTTCTTC

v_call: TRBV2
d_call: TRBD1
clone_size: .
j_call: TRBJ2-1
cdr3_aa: CASRRQGVGEQFF
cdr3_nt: TGTGCCAGCAGGAGACAGGGAGTAGGTGAGCAGTTCTTC

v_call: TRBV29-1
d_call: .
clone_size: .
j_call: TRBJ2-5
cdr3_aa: CSVVVGGGETQYF
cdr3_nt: TGCAGCGTGGTGGTCGGGGGAGGTGAGACCCAGTACTTC

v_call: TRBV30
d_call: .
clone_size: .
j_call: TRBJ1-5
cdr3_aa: CAWSLRGINQPQHF
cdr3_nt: TGTGCCTGGAGCCTTAGAGGGATCAATCAGCCCCAGCATTTT

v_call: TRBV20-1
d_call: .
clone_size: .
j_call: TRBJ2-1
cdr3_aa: CSASGDLGQFF
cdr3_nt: TGCAGTGCTAGTGGGGACTTAGGGCAGTTCTTC

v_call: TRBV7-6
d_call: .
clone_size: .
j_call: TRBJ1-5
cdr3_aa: CASSLVGAGSGNQPQHF
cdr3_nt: TGTGCCAGCAGCTTAGTGGGGGCAGGGTCGGGCAATCAGCCCCAGCATTTT

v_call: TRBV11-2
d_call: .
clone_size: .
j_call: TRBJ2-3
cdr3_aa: CASSFSTDTQYF
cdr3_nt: TGTGCCAGCAGCTTTTCCACAGATACGCAGTATTTT

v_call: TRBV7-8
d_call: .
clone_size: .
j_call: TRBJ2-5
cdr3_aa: CASSPRTSQETQYF
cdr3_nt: TGTGCCAGCAGCCCACGGACAAGCCAAGAGACCCAGTACTTC

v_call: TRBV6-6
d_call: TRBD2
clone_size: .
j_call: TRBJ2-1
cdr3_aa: CATTTSGSVGYNEQFF
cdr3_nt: TGTGCCACCACGACTAGCGGGAGCGTGGGTTACAATGAGCAGTTCTTC

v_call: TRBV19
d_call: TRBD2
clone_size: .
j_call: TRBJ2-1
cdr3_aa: CASSIGGGGSLAEQFF
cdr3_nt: TGTGCCAGTAGTATCGGGGGGGGCGGTAGTCTCGCTGAGCAGTTCTTC

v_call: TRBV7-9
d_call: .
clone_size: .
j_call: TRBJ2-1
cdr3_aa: CASAHNRHEQFF
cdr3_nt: TGTGCCAGCGCCCACAACCGCCATGAGCAGTTCTTC

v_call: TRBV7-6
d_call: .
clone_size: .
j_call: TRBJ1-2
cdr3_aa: CASSFRHGTDGYTF
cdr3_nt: TGTGCCAGCAGCTTCCGACACGGTACAGATGGCTACACCTTC

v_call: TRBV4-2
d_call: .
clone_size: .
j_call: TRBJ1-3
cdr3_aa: CASSQEQGGRSGNTIYF
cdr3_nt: TGTGCCAGCAGCCAAGAACAGGGTGGTAGGTCTGGAAACACCATATATTTT

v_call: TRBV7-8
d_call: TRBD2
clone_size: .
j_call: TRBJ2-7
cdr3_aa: CASSLLRERYEQYF
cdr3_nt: TGTGCCAGCAGCTTACTGCGGGAGAGGTACGAGCAGTACTTC

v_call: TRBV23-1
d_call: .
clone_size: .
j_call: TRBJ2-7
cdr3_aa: CASSQSYRSYEQYF
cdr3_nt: TGCGCCAGCAGTCAATCGTACAGGTCCTACGAGCAGTACTTC

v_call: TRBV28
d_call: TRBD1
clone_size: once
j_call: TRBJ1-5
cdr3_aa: CASSPTGDSNQPQHF
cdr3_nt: TGTGCCAGCAGCCCGACAGGGGATAGCAATCAGCCCCAGCATTTT

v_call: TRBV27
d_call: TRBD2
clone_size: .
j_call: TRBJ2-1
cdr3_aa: CASSPITSGSYNEQFF
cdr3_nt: TGTGCCAGCAGCCCTATTACTAGCGGGAGCTACAATGAGCAGTTCTTC

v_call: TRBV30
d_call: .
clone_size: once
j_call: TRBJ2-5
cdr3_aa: CAWSVAVWGFQETQYF
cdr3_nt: TGTGCCTGGAGTGTTGCGGTCTGGGGTTTCCAAGAGACCCAGTACTTC

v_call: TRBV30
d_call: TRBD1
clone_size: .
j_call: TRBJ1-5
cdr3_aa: CAWSPSTGTNQPQHF
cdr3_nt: TGTGCCTGGAGTCCTTCGACAGGGACCAATCAGCCCCAGCATTTT

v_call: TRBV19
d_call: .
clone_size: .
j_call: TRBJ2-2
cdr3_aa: CASSAKRTGELFF
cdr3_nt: TGTGCCAGTAGTGCGAAGCGGACCGGGGAGCTGTTTTTT

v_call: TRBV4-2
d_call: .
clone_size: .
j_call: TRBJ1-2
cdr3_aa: CASSQDSGFRSYTF
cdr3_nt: TGTGCCAGCAGCCAAGATTCGGGGTTCAGAAGCTACACCTTC

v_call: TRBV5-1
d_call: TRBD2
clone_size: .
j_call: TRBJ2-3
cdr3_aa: CASSLEGGRSDTQYF
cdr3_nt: TGCGCCAGCAGCTTGGAAGGCGGGAGGTCAGATACGCAGTATTTT

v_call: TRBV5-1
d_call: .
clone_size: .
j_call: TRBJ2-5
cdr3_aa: CASSFGPTDQETQYF
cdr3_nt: TGCGCCAGCAGCTTTGGACCCACCGATCAAGAGACCCAGTACTTC

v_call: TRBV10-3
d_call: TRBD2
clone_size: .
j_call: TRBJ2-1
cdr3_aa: CAISESNLLAGGGNEQFF
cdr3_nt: TGTGCCATCAGTGAGTCGAATCTCCTAGCGGGGGGTGGGAATGAGCAGTTCTTC

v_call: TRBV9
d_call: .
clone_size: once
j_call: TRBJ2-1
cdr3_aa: CASSVGSDSYNEQFF
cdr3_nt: TGTGCCAGCAGCGTAGGTAGCGACTCCTACAATGAGCAGTTCTTC

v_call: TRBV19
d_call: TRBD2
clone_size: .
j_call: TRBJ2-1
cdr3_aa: CASRGGESRPNEQFF
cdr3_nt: TGTGCCAGCCGGGGGGGGGAGTCAAGGCCGAATGAGCAGTTCTTC

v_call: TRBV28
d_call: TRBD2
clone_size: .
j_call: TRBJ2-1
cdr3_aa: CASSETGTSGRYNEQFF
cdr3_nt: TGTGCCAGCAGTGAAACCGGGACTAGCGGACGCTACAATGAGCAGTTCTTC

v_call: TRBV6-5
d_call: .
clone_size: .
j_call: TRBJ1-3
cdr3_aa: CASSRLPPGNTIYF
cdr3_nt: TGTGCCAGCAGTCGACTGCCCCCTGGAAACACCATATATTTT

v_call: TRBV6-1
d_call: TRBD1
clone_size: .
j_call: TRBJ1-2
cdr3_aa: CASSPPGQGAYGYTF
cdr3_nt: TGTGCCAGCAGTCCACCGGGACAGGGGGCATATGGCTACACCTTC

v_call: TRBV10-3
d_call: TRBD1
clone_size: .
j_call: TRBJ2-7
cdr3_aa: CAISSGTVSYEQYF
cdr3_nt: TGTGCCATCAGTTCCGGGACAGTCTCCTACGAGCAGTACTTC

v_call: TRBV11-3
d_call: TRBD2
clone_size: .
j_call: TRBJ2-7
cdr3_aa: CASSLVRGGEQYF
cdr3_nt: TGTGCCAGCAGCTTAGTCCGGGGGGGCGAGCAGTACTTC

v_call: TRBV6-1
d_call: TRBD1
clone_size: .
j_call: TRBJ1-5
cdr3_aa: CASSERGQGVRGTSNQPQHF
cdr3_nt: TGTGCCAGCAGTGAACGCGGGCAGGGGGTACGGGGAACAAGCAATCAGCCCCAGCATTTT

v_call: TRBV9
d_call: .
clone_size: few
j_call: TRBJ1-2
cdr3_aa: CASSPPNFGYTF
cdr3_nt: TGTGCCAGCTCCCCTCCTAACTTTGGCTACACCTTC

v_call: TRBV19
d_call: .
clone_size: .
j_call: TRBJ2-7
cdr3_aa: CASSRQVHSYEQYF
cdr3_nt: TGTGCCAGTAGTAGACAGGTCCACTCCTACGAGCAGTACTTC

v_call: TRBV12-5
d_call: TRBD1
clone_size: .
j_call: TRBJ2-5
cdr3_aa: CASGLDRGQLKETQYF
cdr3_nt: TGTGCTAGTGGTTTGGACAGGGGGCAATTAAAAGAGACCCAGTACTTC

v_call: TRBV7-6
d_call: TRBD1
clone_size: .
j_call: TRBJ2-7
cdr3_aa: CASSSQGQGSSEQYF
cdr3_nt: TGTGCCAGCAGCTCACAGGGACAGGGGTCGTCCGAGCAGTACTTC

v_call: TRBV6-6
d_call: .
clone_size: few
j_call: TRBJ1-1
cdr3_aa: CASSYFTANTEAFF
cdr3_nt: TGTGCCAGCAGTTACTTCACAGCTAACACTGAAGCTTTCTTT

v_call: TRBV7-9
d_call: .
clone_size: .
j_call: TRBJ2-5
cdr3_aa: CASSLAAVRETQYF
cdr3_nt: TGTGCCAGCAGCTTAGCAGCAGTGAGGGAGACCCAGTACTTC

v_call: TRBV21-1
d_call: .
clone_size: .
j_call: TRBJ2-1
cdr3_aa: CASSNPLSLFYNEQFF
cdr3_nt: TGTGCCAGCAGCAATCCGCTATCCCTCTTCTACAATGAGCAGTTCTTC

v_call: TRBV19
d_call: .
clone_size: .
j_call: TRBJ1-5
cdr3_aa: CASRPTGTDNQPQHF
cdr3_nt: TGTGCCAGTCGCCCCACCGGGACGGATAATCAGCCCCAGCATTTT

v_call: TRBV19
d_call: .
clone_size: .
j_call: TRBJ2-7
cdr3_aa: CASSTKAVGYEQYF
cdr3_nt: TGTGCCAGTAGCACGAAGGCAGTGGGATACGAGCAGTACTTC

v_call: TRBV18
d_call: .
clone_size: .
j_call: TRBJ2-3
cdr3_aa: CASSPPAGLGARTDTQYF
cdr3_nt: TGTGCCAGCTCACCACCGGCGGGCTTGGGAGCACGCACAGATACGCAGTATTTT